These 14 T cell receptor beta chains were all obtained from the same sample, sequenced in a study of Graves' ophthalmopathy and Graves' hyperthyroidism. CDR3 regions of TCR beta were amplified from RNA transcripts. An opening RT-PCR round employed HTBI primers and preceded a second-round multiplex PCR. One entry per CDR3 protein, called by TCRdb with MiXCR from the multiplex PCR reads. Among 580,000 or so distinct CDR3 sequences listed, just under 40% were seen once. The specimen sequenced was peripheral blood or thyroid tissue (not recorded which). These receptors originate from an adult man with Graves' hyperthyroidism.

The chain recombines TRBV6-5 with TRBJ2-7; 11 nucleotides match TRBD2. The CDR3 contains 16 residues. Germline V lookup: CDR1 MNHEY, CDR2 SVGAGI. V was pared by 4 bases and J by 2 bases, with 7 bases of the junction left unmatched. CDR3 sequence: CASSLLAGVVPYEQYF. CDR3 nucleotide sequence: TGTGCCAGCAGTTTACTAGCGGGAGTAGTACCCTACGAGCAGTACTTC.

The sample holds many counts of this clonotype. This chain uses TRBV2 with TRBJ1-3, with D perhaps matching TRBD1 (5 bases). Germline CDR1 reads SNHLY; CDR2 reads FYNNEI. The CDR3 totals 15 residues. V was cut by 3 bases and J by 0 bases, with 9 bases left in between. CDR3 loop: CASSDRGISGNTIYF. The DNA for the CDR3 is TGTGCCAGCAGTGATCGGGGGATCTCTGGAAACACCATATATTTT.

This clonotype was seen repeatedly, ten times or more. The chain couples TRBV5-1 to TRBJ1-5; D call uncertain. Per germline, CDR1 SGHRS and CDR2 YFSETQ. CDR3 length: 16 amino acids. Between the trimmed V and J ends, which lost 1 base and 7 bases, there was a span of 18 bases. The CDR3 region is CASSLFPPGSGQPQHF. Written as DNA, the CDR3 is TGCGCCAGCAGCTTGTTTCCCCCGGGTTCCGGACAGCCCCAGCATTTT.

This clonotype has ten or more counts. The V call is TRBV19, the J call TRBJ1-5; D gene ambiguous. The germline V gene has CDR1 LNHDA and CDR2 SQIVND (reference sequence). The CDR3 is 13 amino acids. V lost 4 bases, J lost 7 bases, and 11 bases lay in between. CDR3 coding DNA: TGTGCCAGTAGTACAGGTGGAGGGCAGCCCCAGCATTTT. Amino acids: CASSTGGGQPQHF.

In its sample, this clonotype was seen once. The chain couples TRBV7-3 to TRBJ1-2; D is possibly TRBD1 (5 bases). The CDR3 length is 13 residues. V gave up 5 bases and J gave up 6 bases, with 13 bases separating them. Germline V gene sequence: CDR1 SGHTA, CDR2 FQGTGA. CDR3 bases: TGTGCCAGCAGCCCAGACGGGGGTAATGGCTACACCTTC. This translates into CASSPDGGNGYTF.

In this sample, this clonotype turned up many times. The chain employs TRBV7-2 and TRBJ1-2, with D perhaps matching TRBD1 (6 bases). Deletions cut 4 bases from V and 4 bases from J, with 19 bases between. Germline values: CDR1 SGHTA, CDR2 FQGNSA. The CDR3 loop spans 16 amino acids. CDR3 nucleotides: TGTGCCAGCAGCTCGGTCTCGGGGGGCTACGTCTATGGCTACACCTTC. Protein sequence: CASSSVSGGYVYGYTF.

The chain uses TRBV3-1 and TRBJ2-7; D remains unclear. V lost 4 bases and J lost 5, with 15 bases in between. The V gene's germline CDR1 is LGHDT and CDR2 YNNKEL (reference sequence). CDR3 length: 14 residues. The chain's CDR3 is CASSPAWGYNEQYF. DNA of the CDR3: TGTGCCAGCAGCCCGGCGTGGGGTTATAACGAGCAGTACTTC.

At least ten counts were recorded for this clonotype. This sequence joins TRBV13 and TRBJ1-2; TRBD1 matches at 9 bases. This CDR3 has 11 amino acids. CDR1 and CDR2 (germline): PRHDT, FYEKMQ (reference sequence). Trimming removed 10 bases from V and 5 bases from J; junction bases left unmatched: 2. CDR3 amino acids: CATGTGYGYTF. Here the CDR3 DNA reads TGTGCCACTGGGACAGGGTATGGCTACACCTTC.

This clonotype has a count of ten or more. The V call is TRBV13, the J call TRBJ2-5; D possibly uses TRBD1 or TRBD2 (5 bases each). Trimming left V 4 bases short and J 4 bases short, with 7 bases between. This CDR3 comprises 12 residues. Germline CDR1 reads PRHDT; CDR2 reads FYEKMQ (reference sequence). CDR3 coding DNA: TGTGCCAGCAGCTACGGGGCAGAGACCCAGTACTTC. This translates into CASSYGAETQYF.

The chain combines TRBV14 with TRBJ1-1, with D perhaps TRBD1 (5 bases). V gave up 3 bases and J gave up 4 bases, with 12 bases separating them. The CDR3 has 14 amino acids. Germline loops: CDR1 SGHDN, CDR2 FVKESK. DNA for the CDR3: TGTGCCAGCAGCCAGTCGAGGGGAGGCACTGAAGCTTTCTTT. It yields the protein CASSQSRGGTEAFF. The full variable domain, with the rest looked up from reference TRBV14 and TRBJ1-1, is EAGVTQFPSHSVIEKGQTVTLRCDPISGHDNLYWYRRVMGKEIKFLLHFVKESKQDESGMPNNRFLAERTGGTYSTLKVQPAELEDSGVYFCASSQSRGGTEAFFGQGTRLTVV.

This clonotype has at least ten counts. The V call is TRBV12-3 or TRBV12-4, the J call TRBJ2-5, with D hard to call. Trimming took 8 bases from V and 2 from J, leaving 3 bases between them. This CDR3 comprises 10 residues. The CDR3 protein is CASGQETQYF. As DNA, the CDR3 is TGTGCCAGCGGGCAAGAGACCCAGTACTTC.

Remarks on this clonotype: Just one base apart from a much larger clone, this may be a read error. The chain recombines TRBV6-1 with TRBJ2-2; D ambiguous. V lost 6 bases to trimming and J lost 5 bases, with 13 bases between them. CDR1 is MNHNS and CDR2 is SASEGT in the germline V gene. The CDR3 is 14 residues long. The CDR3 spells CASRRLGRTGELFF. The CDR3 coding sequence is TGTGCCAGCAGAAGATTAGGACGTACCGGGGAGCTGTTTTTT.

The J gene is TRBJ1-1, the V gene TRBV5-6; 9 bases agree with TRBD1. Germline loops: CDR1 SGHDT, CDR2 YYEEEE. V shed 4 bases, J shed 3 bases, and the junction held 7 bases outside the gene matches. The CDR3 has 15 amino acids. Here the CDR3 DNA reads TGTGCCAGCAGCGAACGGGACAGGGTGGACACTGAAGCTTTCTTT. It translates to CASSERDRVDTEAFF.

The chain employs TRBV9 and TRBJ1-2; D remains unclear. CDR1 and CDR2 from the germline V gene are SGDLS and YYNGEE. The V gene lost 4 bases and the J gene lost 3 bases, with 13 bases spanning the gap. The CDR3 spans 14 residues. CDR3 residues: CASSPDGRDYGYTF. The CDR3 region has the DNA TGTGCCAGCAGCCCGGACGGTCGGGACTATGGCTACACCTTC.